The rows below give T cell receptor beta chains drawn from one sample of a study of identifying expanded T cells in peripheral blood. Profiled with immunoSEQ multiplex PCR; TCRdb holds only in-frame clones, not every one. The profile covers around 81,000 clones, with around 83% appearing a single time and around 4.5% taken by the ten largest. Sequenced material: blood. These receptors were taken from a person aged 18-70 years in good health. CDR3s include the opening cysteine and the closing phenylalanine or tryptophan. A D gene is named only where the DNA matches it firmly. A row's size may be missing; if present it is once, few, many or a size class.

J gene: TRBJ2-1
D gene: -
V gene: TRBV5-1
clone size: -
CDR3 DNA: TGCGCCAGCAGCTTCTTGTCCTTTTCCTACAATGAGCAGTTCTTC
CDR3 protein: CASSFLSFSYNEQFF

J gene: TRBJ1-2
D gene: -
V gene: TRBV28
clone size: once
CDR3 DNA: TGTGCCAGCAGTTTATTGGGAGCGTCTAACTATGGCTACACCTTC
CDR3 protein: CASSLLGASNYGYTF

J gene: TRBJ1-6
D gene: -
V gene: TRBV30
clone size: -
CDR3 DNA: TGTGCCGGGAGAACAGGGTATAATTCACCCCTCCACTTT
CDR3 protein: CAGRTGYNSPLHF

J gene: TRBJ1-4
D gene: -
V gene: TRBV19
clone size: -
CDR3 DNA: TGTGCCAGTAGCACAAGCCCCGGGGTATCTTTTGGCGGGAAACTGTTTTTT
CDR3 protein: CASSTSPGVSFGGKLFF

J gene: TRBJ1-2
D gene: -
V gene: TRBV6-1
clone size: -
CDR3 DNA: TGTGCCAGCACCCGCGGAGATGGCTACACCTTC
CDR3 protein: CASTRGDGYTF

J gene: TRBJ1-2
D gene: -
V gene: TRBV19
clone size: -
CDR3 DNA: TGTGCCTCTGGGGAGGGCTACACCTTC
CDR3 protein: CASGEGYTF

J gene: TRBJ1-5
D gene: -
V gene: TRBV2
clone size: -
CDR3 DNA: TGTGCCGATAGGGAGGGCCCCAATCAGCCCCAGCATTTT
CDR3 protein: CADREGPNQPQHF

J gene: TRBJ2-1
D gene: TRBD1
V gene: TRBV18
clone size: once
CDR3 DNA: TGTGCCAGCTCACCGTTTACAGGGGACAATGAGCAGTTCTTC
CDR3 protein: CASSPFTGDNEQFF

J gene: TRBJ2-7
D gene: TRBD1
V gene: TRBV11-3
clone size: -
CDR3 DNA: TGTGCCAGCAGCTTAGGTCCGACAGGGGGCAACGAGCAGTACTTC
CDR3 protein: CASSLGPTGGNEQYF

J gene: TRBJ1-1
D gene: -
V gene: TRBV6-5
clone size: -
CDR3 DNA: TGTGCCAGCTGGATGGGGGCACGTTACACTGAAGCTTTCTTT
CDR3 protein: CASWMGARYTEAFF

J gene: TRBJ1-2
D gene: TRBD1
V gene: TRBV7-6
clone size: -
CDR3 DNA: TGTGCCAGCAGTACCTTCCAGGGGGTTGACTACACCTTC
CDR3 protein: CASSTFQGVDYTF

J gene: TRBJ2-2
D gene: TRBD1
V gene: TRBV5-1
clone size: -
CDR3 DNA: TGCGCCAGCAGCCAGGGACAGGGGATCGCCGGGGAGCTGTTTTTT
CDR3 protein: CASSQGQGIAGELFF

J gene: TRBJ2-7
D gene: -
V gene: TRBV7-9
clone size: -
CDR3 DNA: TGTGCCAGCAGACGAGGGAGCTCCTACGAGCAGTACTTC
CDR3 protein: CASRRGSSYEQYF

J gene: TRBJ1-1
D gene: TRBD1
V gene: TRBV2
clone size: -
CDR3 DNA: TGTGCCAGCAGTCGCCGGGACAGGCGAACGAGGGACACTGAAGCTTTCTTT
CDR3 protein: CASSRRDRRTRDTEAFF

J gene: TRBJ1-2
D gene: -
V gene: TRBV15
clone size: -
CDR3 DNA: TGTGCCACCAGCAGAGCCTACAGGGAGGACTATGGCTACACCTTC
CDR3 protein: CATSRAYREDYGYTF

J gene: TRBJ1-2
D gene: -
V gene: TRBV2
clone size: -
CDR3 DNA: TGTGCCAGCATAGGACGGAATTATGGCTACACCTTC
CDR3 protein: CASIGRNYGYTF

J gene: TRBJ2-2
D gene: -
V gene: TRBV7-9
clone size: -
CDR3 DNA: TGTGCCAGCAGCTTTTCCACCACCGGGGAGCTGTTTTTT
CDR3 protein: CASSFSTTGELFF

J gene: TRBJ2-5
D gene: TRBD2
V gene: TRBV4-1
clone size: -
CDR3 DNA: TGCGCCAGCAGCAATCTAGCGGGGGGCCCGGAAACCCAGTACTTC
CDR3 protein: CASSNLAGGPETQYF

J gene: TRBJ1-2
D gene: -
V gene: TRBV2
clone size: once
CDR3 DNA: TGTGCCAGCAGTCGAACGACAGGCTATGGCTACACCTTC
CDR3 protein: CASSRTTGYGYTF

J gene: TRBJ1-4
D gene: TRBD1
V gene: TRBV4-1
clone size: -
CDR3 DNA: TGCGCCAGCAGCCAAGTTTTCCGGGACAGGAATAATGAAAAACTGTTTTTT
CDR3 protein: CASSQVFRDRNNEKLFF

J gene: TRBJ1-2
D gene: -
V gene: TRBV5-1
clone size: -
CDR3 DNA: TGCGCCAGCAGCTTCGGGGTCAAGGGCTACACCTTC
CDR3 protein: CASSFGVKGYTF